The sequence of this TCR beta chain was determined in a study of vaccination effects on CD4 cells after COVID-19. This CDR3 is 14 amino acids long. Germline loops: CDR1 SGHVS, CDR2 FNYEAQ. V was trimmed by 3 bases and J by 3 bases, leaving 8 bases between them. Some clones are missing from TCRdb's copy, which holds only in-frame ones; the method was immunoSEQ multiplex PCR. The sample has 78,000 or so clones; around 78% are singletons. Antigen-specific CD4+ T cells expanded by the ViraFEST assay with viral peptide pools were then sequenced. Isolation of CD4+ T cells took place after approximately ten days of culture. Previously uninfected by SARS-CoV-2, the vaccine recipients also showed negative nucleocapsid antibodies. About this clone: No antigen is known for it.

The specimen was CD4+ T cells from PBMCs cultured with SARS-CoV-2 spike peptides, collected before COVID-19 vaccination. The V and J genes are TRBV7-6 and TRBJ1-4; D gene uncertain. This sequence was found in a human donor who received a COVID-19 vaccine. The CDR3 DNA follows: TGTGCCAGCAGCTTTACACCCGCTAATGAAAAACTGTTTTTT. It specifies CASSFTPANEKLFF.